The 26 T cell receptor beta chains below were found in one sample sequenced in a study of radiation and T cells in renal cell carcinoma. The time point denotes: blood 2 weeks post-SBRT. This sample's treatment: 15 Gy SBRT to primary tumor, nephrectomy 4 weeks later. Generated by immunoSEQ multiplex PCR, the TCRdb table keeps only in-frame clones and is missing some. The data show roughly 130,000 clones, around 90% seen once. This specimen consisted of blood, obtained from a patient whose treatment included radiotherapy and nephrectomy. The receptor source for this set is a woman between 65 and 79 years old with renal cell carcinoma.

The chain employs TRBV10-3 and TRBJ1-2; no definite D call. The CDR3 is 11 residues long. Per germline, CDR1 ENHRY and CDR2 SYGVKD. The V end was cut by 5 bases, the J end by 8 bases, with 9 bases between. The CDR3 DNA follows: TGTGCCATCAGTAATGGGAGGGGCTACACCTTC. This sequence encodes CAISNGRGYTF.

The CDR3 coding sequence is TGTGCCAGCAGCTCCGTCCTCGGGGATTACGAGCAGTACTTC. The encoded protein is CASSSVLGDYEQYF. This sequence joins TRBV7-6 and TRBJ2-7; D may be TRBD2 (5 bases). Looked up from germline, CDR1 is SGHVS and CDR2 is FNYEAQ. The length of the CDR3 is 14 residues. Trimming pared 4 bases from V and 4 bases from J, leaving 14 bases between. The whole variable domain, filled in from reference TRBV7-6 and TRBJ2-7, reads GAGVSQSPRYKVTKRGQDVALRCDPISGHVSLYWYRQALGQGPEFLTYFNYEAQQDKSGLPNDRFSAERPEGSISTLTIQRTEQRDSAMYRCASSSVLGDYEQYFGPGTRLTVT.

The chain employs TRBV9 and TRBJ2-1; the D gene is possibly TRBD2 (7 bases). Trimming cost V 4 bases and J 10 bases, with 15 bases left between them. The CDR3 covers 13 residues. CDR1 and CDR2 (germline): SGDLS, YYNGEE. Here the CDR3 DNA reads TGTGCCAGCAGCCCCTGGGGGGGCGGGGAGCAGTTCTTC. Translated: CASSPWGGGEQFF.

The J gene is TRBJ2-2, the V gene TRBV6-1; TRBD1 agrees at 8 bases. J was trimmed by 6 bases and V by 8 bases; bases with no gene match: 11. The germline CDR1 and CDR2 sequences are MNHNS and SASEGT. The CDR3 is 15 residues long. Here the CDR3 reads CASEDRVTTPGELFF. CDR3 sequence (DNA): TGTGCCAGCGAGGACAGGGTCACGACTCCCGGGGAGCTGTTTTTT.

The gene calls are TRBV29-1 and TRBJ2-1; 11 bases are shared with TRBD1. The CDR3 is made up of 17 amino acids. Trimming took 2 bases from V and 3 from J; bases not matched to a gene: 9. Germline-derived CDR1 and CDR2 are SQVTM and ANQGSEA. In nucleotides, the CDR3 is TGCAGCGTTGAACACCAAGGACAGGGGGCTGACTACAATGAGCAGTTCTTC. This encodes CSVEHQGQGADYNEQFF.

This chain connects TRBV5-1 to TRBJ2-7; 8 bases are shared with TRBD1. Losses at the gene ends were 2 bases for V and 4 bases for J; bases not matched to a gene: 8. The V gene's germline CDR1 is SGHRS and CDR2 YFSETQ. The CDR3 is made up of 15 amino acids. CDR3 protein: CASSLGGQARYEQYF. CDR3 nucleotide sequence: TGCGCCAGCAGCTTAGGGGGACAGGCGAGATACGAGCAGTACTTC. Using reference TRBV5-1 and TRBJ2-7 for the parts outside the CDR3, the full variable domain is KAGVTQTPRYLIKTRGQQVTLSCSPISGHRSVSWYQQTPGQGLQFLFEYFSETQRNKGNFPGRFSGRQFSNSRSEMNVSTLELGDSALYLCASSLGGQARYEQYFGPGTRLTVT.

The chain recombines TRBV9 with TRBJ1-6; D might be TRBD1 (6 bases). The CDR3 has 16 residues. Germline CDR1 is SGDLS and CDR2 is YYNGEE. The V and J ends lost 5 bases and 2 bases respectively, with 14 bases between them. The CDR3 bases are TGTGCCAGCAGTGTGACCGGGACACCCTATAATTCACCCCTCCACTTT. Its translation is CASSVTGTPYNSPLHF. Full variable domain (rest looked up from reference TRBV9 and TRBJ1-6): DSGVTQTPKHLITATGQRVTLRCSPRSGDLSVYWYQQSLDQGLQFLIQYYNGEERAKGNILERFSAQQFPDLHSELNLSSLELGDSALYFCASSVTGTPYNSPLHFGNGTRLTVT.

The chain joins TRBV7-8 to TRBJ1-5; D possibly corresponds to TRBD1 (5 bases). Germline V lookup: CDR1 SGHVS, CDR2 FQNEAQ. V lost 6 bases and J 6 bases, leaving 12 bases between the germline ends. The CDR3 runs to 13 residues. CDR3: CASRGWGSQPQHF. Here the CDR3 DNA reads TGTGCCAGCAGGGGATGGGGGAGTCAGCCCCAGCATTTT.

With respect to this clone: Germline is not matched at one junction end, which may reflect a read error. The rearrangement joins TRBV7-7 to TRBJ2-1, with 14 bases fitting TRBD2. Germline assignment: CDR1 SSHAT and CDR2 FNYEAQ (reference sequence). CDR3 size: 15 residues. In DNA, the CDR3 is TGTGCTAGCAGCCTAGGACTAGCGGGGGGCAATGAGCAGTTCTTC. Translation: CASSLGLAGGNEQFF.

V is TRBV28 and J is TRBJ1-1; D not resolved. CDR3 length equals 15 residues. Germline assignment: CDR1 MDHEN and CDR2 SYDVKM. Trimming left V 7 bases short and J 1 base short, with 16 bases between. CDR3 amino acids: CASTLSLQRNTEAFF. DNA of the CDR3: TGTGCCAGCACCCTATCTCTACAGAGGAACACTGAAGCTTTCTTT.

V and J are TRBV15 and TRBJ1-5, with D unresolved. Deletions cut 0 bases from V and 1 base from J, with 13 bases between. Germline V gene lookup returns CDR1 LNHNV and CDR2 YYDKDF (reference sequence). The CDR3 spans 17 residues. The CDR3 DNA follows: TGTGCCACCAGCAGAGATACAAAGGGATGGAGCAATCAGCCCCAGCATTTT. Protein product: CATSRDTKGWSNQPQHF.

The chain has TRBV15 and TRBJ2-5; 12 positions agree with TRBD2. Trimming removed 6 bases from V and 7 bases from J; junction bases left unmatched: 6. This CDR3 has 14 residues. Germline loops: CDR1 LNHNV, CDR2 YYDKDF (reference sequence). The CDR3 region is CATRTTSGGGTQYF. CDR3 coding DNA: TGTGCCACCAGGACGACTAGCGGGGGCGGGACCCAGTACTTC.

The J gene is TRBJ1-5, the V gene TRBV4-2, with D perhaps matching TRBD1 (5 bases). Trimming cost V 1 base and J 2 bases, with 6 bases left between them. Looked up from germline, CDR1 is LGHNA and CDR2 is YNFKEQ. The CDR3 is 14 residues long. The CDR3 DNA is TGTGCCAGCAGCCAAGCCAGGGGCAATCAGCCCCAGCATTTT. Its protein product is CASSQARGNQPQHF.

The CDR3 DNA sequence: TGTGCCAGCAGTTGGGGGTGGGACAGTCAGAATGAAAAACTGTTTTTT. This codes for CASSWGWDSQNEKLFF. The rearrangement links TRBV28 to TRBJ1-4, with TRBD1 matching over 7 bases. There are 16 residues in the CDR3. V shed 4 bases, J shed 5 bases, and the junction held 10 bases outside the gene matches. Germline V gene lookup returns CDR1 MDHEN and CDR2 SYDVKM.

The J gene is TRBJ1-4, the V gene TRBV19; 8 bases line up with TRBD1. Germline V gives CDR1 LNHDA, CDR2 SQIVND (reference sequence). V was clipped by 4 bases and J by 7 bases; unmatched bases: 2. There are 13 residues in the CDR3. CDR3 residues: CASSNDRGEKLFF. CDR3 bases: TGTGCCAGTAGTAACGACAGGGGTGAAAAACTGTTTTTT.

The V and J genes are TRBV28 and TRBJ2-5; 8 bases align to TRBD2. Trimming took 4 bases from V and 5 from J; bases not matched to a gene: 9. The CDR3 runs 15 residues. From germline, CDR1 is MDHEN and CDR2 SYDVKM. The CDR3 bases are TGTGCCAGCAGTTGGCCGGGACTAGGAGGGGAGACCCAGTACTTC. Translation gives CASSWPGLGGETQYF.

The chain recombines TRBV4-2 with TRBJ2-3; 9 nucleotides line up with TRBD2. The CDR3 consists of 17 residues. V shed 1 base, J shed 0 bases, and the junction held 5 bases outside the gene matches. CDR1 LGHNA and CDR2 YNFKEQ come from the germline V gene. Written as DNA, the CDR3 is TGTGCCAGCAGCCAAGGGACTAGCGCCTCTAGCACAGATACGCAGTATTTT. This translates into CASSQGTSASSTDTQYF.

The chain combines TRBV4-3 with TRBJ2-7, with D unresolved. The V gene's germline CDR1 is LGHNA and CDR2 YSLEER. This CDR3 comprises 13 residues. Trimming took off 0 bases at V and 2 bases at J, with 5 bases between the two ends. In DNA form, the CDR3 reads TGCGCCAGCAGCCAAGAGAAGGCCTACGAGCAGTACTTC. As protein: CASSQEKAYEQYF.

The chain is built from TRBV11-1 and TRBJ2-7, with D unresolved. This CDR3 has 13 amino acids. Germline lookup yields CDR1 SGHAT and CDR2 FQDESV (reference sequence). The V end was cut by 1 base, the J end by 7 bases, with 11 bases between. The CDR3 DNA follows: TGTGCCAGCAGCTTAGACCTATTGGGAGAGCAGTACTTC. Its translation: CASSLDLLGEQYF.

This chain uses TRBV2 with TRBJ1-4; D call uncertain. Deletions cut 6 bases from V and 5 bases from J, with 16 bases between. This CDR3 region has 15 residues. Germline-derived CDR1 and CDR2 are SNHLY and FYNNEI. The DNA of the CDR3 is TGTGCCAGCAGGCCTGACTTAACCCCGAATGAAAAACTGTTTTTT. Its translation is CASRPDLTPNEKLFF.

The chain links TRBV5-1 to TRBJ1-6, with a tentative D call TRBD1 (5 bases). This CDR3 comprises 14 residues. The germline CDR1 and CDR2 sequences are SGHRS and YFSETQ. V shed 4 bases and J shed 6 bases, with 11 bases lying between them. The CDR3 loop reads CASSEGSPNSPLHF. The CDR3, as DNA: TGCGCCAGCAGCGAGGGGTCCCCTAATTCACCCCTCCACTTT.

The gene calls are TRBV5-1 and TRBJ2-5; 9 positions match TRBD2. Per the germline V gene, CDR1 is SGHRS and CDR2 is YFSETQ. There are 15 residues in the CDR3. The V segment lost 0 bases and the J segment 4 bases; nucleotides outside the gene matches: 4. In DNA form, the CDR3 reads TGCGCCAGCAGCTTGGAAGCGGGGGGACGAGAGACCCAGTACTTC. Translated: CASSLEAGGRETQYF.

V is TRBV30 and J is TRBJ1-1; D uncertain. The V gene lost 0 bases and the J gene lost 0 bases, with 2 bases spanning the gap. The CDR3 spans 12 residues. Germline loops: CDR1 GTSNPN, CDR2 SVGIG (reference sequence). In nucleotides, the CDR3 is TGTGCCTGGAGTGTGTTGAACACTGAAGCTTTCTTT. It yields the protein CAWSVLNTEAFF.

The gene calls are TRBV6-5 and TRBJ1-1; unclear D gene. V dropped 2 bases and J dropped 5 bases, with 12 bases sitting between them. Germline CDR1 and CDR2: MNHEY and SVGAGI. The CDR3 is made up of 14 amino acids. The CDR3 reads CASSYPELGTEAFF. Here the CDR3 DNA reads TGTGCCAGCAGTTACCCGGAGCTCGGAACTGAAGCTTTCTTT.

V gene TRBV7-9 combines with J gene TRBJ2-7; D is uncertain. Trimming removed 5 bases at V and 2 bases at J, with 4 bases between. Germline V gene lookup returns CDR1 SEHNR and CDR2 FQNEAQ (reference sequence). The CDR3 loop spans 11 amino acids. The CDR3 sequence: CASSHAYEQYF. The CDR3 region has the DNA TGTGCCAGCAGCCACGCCTACGAGCAGTACTTC.

The chain joins TRBV2 to TRBJ2-2; 7 positions match TRBD1. Looked up from germline, CDR1 is SNHLY and CDR2 is FYNNEI. The length of the CDR3 is 15 residues. The trim removed 0 bases at V and 7 bases at J, leaving 5 bases unmatched. CDR3 loop: CASSEATGTVGELFF. CDR3 sequence (DNA): TGTGCCAGCAGTGAAGCGACAGGGACGGTCGGGGAGCTGTTTTTT.